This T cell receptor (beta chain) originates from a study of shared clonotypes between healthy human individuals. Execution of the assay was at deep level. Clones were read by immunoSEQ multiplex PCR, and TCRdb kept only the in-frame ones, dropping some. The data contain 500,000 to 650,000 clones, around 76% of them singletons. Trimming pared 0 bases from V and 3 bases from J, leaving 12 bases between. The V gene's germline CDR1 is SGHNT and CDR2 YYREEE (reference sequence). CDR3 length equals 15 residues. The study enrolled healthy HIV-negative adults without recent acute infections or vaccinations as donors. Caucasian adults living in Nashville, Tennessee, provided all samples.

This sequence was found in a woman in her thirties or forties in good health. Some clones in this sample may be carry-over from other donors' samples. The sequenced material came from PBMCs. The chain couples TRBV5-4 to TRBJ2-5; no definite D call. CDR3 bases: TGTGCCAGCAGCTTGGTGGGCACCAAGAAAGAGACCCAGTACTTC. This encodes CASSLVGTKKETQYF. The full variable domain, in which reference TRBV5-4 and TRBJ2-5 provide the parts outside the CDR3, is ETGVTQSPTHLIKTRGQQVTLRCSSQSGHNTVSWYQQALGQGPQFIFQYYREEENGRGNFPPRFSGLQFPNYSSELNVNALELDDSALYLCASSLVGTKKETQYFGPGTRLLVL.